This T cell receptor (beta chain) was identified in a study of blood T cell repertoires in COVID-19. Profiling relied on immunoSEQ multiplex PCR, and the TCRdb table lists in-frame clones only, not all of them. The sample lists roughly 250,000 clones, just under 85% seen once, with just under 6.5% in the top ten. J gave up 2 bases and V 4 bases, and 4 bases lay outside the gene matches. This CDR3 is 15 amino acids long. The germline V gene encodes CDR1 MGHRA and CDR2 YSYEKL. This TCR was recovered from a woman aged 55-69 years with active or convalescent COVID-19. Sequences were obtained from peripheral blood. The gene calls are TRBV4-1 and TRBJ2-2; TRBD1 agrees at 7 bases. Here the CDR3 DNA reads TGCGCCAGCAGCCTCCGGGACAGAAACACCGGGGAGCTGTTTTTT. Encoded protein: CASSLRDRNTGELFF.